The 22 T cell receptor beta chains listed next were all sequenced from one sample in a study of blood T cell repertoires in COVID-19. Generated by immunoSEQ multiplex PCR, the TCRdb table keeps only in-frame clones and is missing some. The sample contains about 170,000 clones, roughly 91% of which appear only once. Specimen: peripheral blood. The source is a man aged 18 to 30 with COVID-19, enrolled during active disease.

This chain connects TRBV28 to TRBJ2-7; 7 nucleotides agree with TRBD2. The germline gives CDR1 MDHEN, CDR2 SYDVKM. The CDR3 has 13 amino acids. V gave up 9 bases and J gave up 4 bases; unmatched junction bases: 9. This CDR3 reads CASRPAGVYEQYF. CDR3 coding DNA: TGTGCCAGTCGGCCGGCGGGAGTGTACGAGCAGTACTTC. Full variable domain (remainder filled in from reference TRBV28 and TRBJ2-7): DVKVTQSSRYLVKRTGEKVFLECVQDMDHENMFWYRQDPGLGLRLIYFSYDVKMKEKGDIPEGYSVSREKKERFSLILESASTNQTSMYLCASRPAGVYEQYFGPGTRLTVT.

The V gene is TRBV11-2, the J gene TRBJ2-1; tentative D call: TRBD2 (6 bases). The CDR3 totals 17 residues. V gave up 5 bases and J gave up 6 bases, with 23 bases separating them. The V gene's germline CDR1 is SGHAT and CDR2 FQNNGV. The CDR3 sequence: CASSPIGLANSRNEQFF. CDR3 DNA sequence: TGTGCCAGCAGCCCGATTGGGCTAGCGAATAGTCGCAATGAGCAGTTCTTC. Based on the CDR3 plus reference TRBV11-2 and TRBJ2-1, the full variable domain is EAGVAQSPRYKIIEKRQSVAFWCNPISGHATLYWYQQILGQGPKLLIQFQNNGVVDDSQLPKDRFSAERLKGVDSTLKIQPAKLEDSAVYLCASSPIGLANSRNEQFFGPGTRLTVL.

The chain recombines TRBV4-3 with TRBJ1-1; D unresolved. Germline CDR1 reads LGHNA; CDR2 reads YSLEER. V dropped 0 bases and J dropped 7 bases, with 9 bases sitting between them. The CDR3 loop spans 13 amino acids. The chain's CDR3 is CASSQERRDEAFF. CDR3 coding DNA: TGCGCCAGCAGCCAAGAAAGGAGGGATGAAGCTTTCTTT.

The V gene is TRBV6-2 or TRBV6-3, the J gene TRBJ1-1, with D possibly matching TRBD1 (5 bases). From germline, CDR1 is MNHEY and CDR2 SVGEGT. The CDR3 is made up of 15 amino acids. Trimming left V 2 bases short and J 4 bases short, with 14 bases between. The CDR3 reads CASSYRAGPGTEAFF. The CDR3 coding sequence is TGTGCCAGCAGTTACAGAGCGGGGCCGGGCACTGAAGCTTTCTTT.

V and J are TRBV30 and TRBJ1-1; tentatively, D is TRBD1 (5 bases). Germline CDR1 GTSNPN, CDR2 SVGIG (reference sequence). The CDR3 is 14 residues long. With 2 bases removed from V and 4 bases from J, the gap between germline ends came to 14 bases. CDR3 residues: CAWSFGRVSTEAFF. Written as DNA, the CDR3 is TGTGCCTGGAGTTTCGGCAGGGTAAGCACTGAAGCTTTCTTT.

This clone has more than one count but fewer than ten. The chain couples TRBV20-1 to TRBJ1-2, with TRBD1 identical over 7 bases. Per the germline V gene, CDR1 is DFQATT and CDR2 is SNEGSKA (reference sequence). The CDR3 runs 11 residues. V lost 6 bases and J lost 7; bases outside the gene matches: 5. CDR3 in DNA: TGCAGTGCCAGTTCAGGGGGTGGCTACACCTTC. Translation gives CSASSGGGYTF.

V is TRBV30 and J is TRBJ2-7, with TRBD1 as a possible D gene (8 bases). There are 15 residues in the CDR3. Germline V CDR1 and CDR2: GTSNPN, SVGIG (reference sequence). Trimming stripped 2 bases from V and 2 bases from J, with 16 bases between. The CDR3 loop is CAWSHRGRDPYEQYF. The CDR3 nucleotides are TGTGCCTGGAGTCACAGGGGGAGGGACCCCTACGAGCAGTACTTC. The variable domain in full, completed from reference TRBV30 and TRBJ2-7, reads SQTIHQWPATLVQPVGSPLSLECTVEGTSNPNLYWYRQAAGRGLQLLFYSVGIGQISSEVPQNLSASRPQDRQFILSSKKLLLSDSGFYLCAWSHRGRDPYEQYFGPGTRLTVT.

The V and J genes are TRBV7-9 and TRBJ2-1; D is unresolved. The CDR3 spans 12 residues. V was trimmed by 5 bases and J by 8 bases, leaving 10 bases between them. Germline V gives CDR1 SEHNR, CDR2 FQNEAQ (reference sequence). The CDR3 DNA reads TGTGCCAGCAGCCACCTAGATCATGAGCAGTTCTTC. Its translation: CASSHLDHEQFF.

The chain couples TRBV29-1 to TRBJ2-2; a weak D match, TRBD1 (6 bases). The germline V gene encodes CDR1 SQVTM and CDR2 ANQGSEA. V lost 4 bases to trimming and J lost 4 bases, with 10 bases between them. This CDR3 spans 13 amino acids. CDR3 sequence reads: CSVVAGATGELFF. For the CDR3, the DNA is TGCAGCGTTGTGGCAGGGGCCACCGGGGAGCTGTTTTTT.

Comment on this clone: One end of the junction is discordant with germline, which a read error may explain. The chain is built from TRBV2 and TRBJ1-4; maybe TRBD1 (6 bases). This CDR3 has 16 amino acids. Germline-derived CDR1 and CDR2 are SNHLY and FYNNEI. The CDR3 sequence is CASNGPPGQLNEKLLF. CDR3 nucleotide sequence: TGTGCCAGCAATGGACCCCCCGGACAGCTGAATGAAAAACTGCTTTTT.

The rearrangement joins TRBV27 to TRBJ2-5, with D perhaps TRBD1 (5 bases). The V end was cut by 5 bases, the J end by 1 base, with 17 bases between. CDR1 and CDR2 from the germline V gene are MNHEY and SMNVEV (reference sequence). The CDR3 covers 16 residues. The CDR3 bases are TGTGCCAGCAGTATTAGAAGGGGATACCTCCAAGAGACCCAGTACTTC. The encoded protein is CASSIRRGYLQETQYF.

This rearrangement joins TRBV29-1 to TRBJ1-1; tentative D call: TRBD1 (6 bases). Trimming removed 3 bases at V and 4 bases at J, with 15 bases between. The CDR3 has 14 amino acids. Germline CDR1 is SQVTM and CDR2 is ANQGSEA. CDR3 sequence: CSVDRTGTSTEAFF. Here the CDR3 DNA reads TGCAGCGTTGACCGCACAGGGACGAGCACTGAAGCTTTCTTT.

The J gene is TRBJ1-5, the V gene TRBV19, with no clear D. From germline, CDR1 is LNHDA and CDR2 SQIVND (reference sequence). The CDR3 sequence is 14 residues long. The V and J ends lost 3 bases and 6 bases respectively, with 12 bases between them. CDR3 nucleotides: TGTGCCAGTAGTATGTGGGTCGAGGGTCAGCCCCAGCATTTT. Translation gives CASSMWVEGQPQHF. The variable domain in full, completed from reference TRBV19 and TRBJ1-5, reads DGGITQSPKYLFRKEGQNVTLSCEQNLNHDAMYWYRQDPGQGLRLIYYSQIVNDFQKGDIAEGYSVSREKKESFPLTVTSAQKNPTAFYLCASSMWVEGQPQHFGDGTRLSIL.

The J gene is TRBJ1-5, the V gene TRBV3-1 (or the pseudogene TRBV3-2), with no clear D. V lost 4 bases to trimming and J lost 7 bases, with 8 bases between them. CDR1 LGHDT and CDR2 YNNKEL come from the germline V gene (reference sequence). This CDR3 comprises 12 residues. CDR3 in DNA: TGTGCCAGCAGCCGGCCCGGGCAGCCCCAGCATTTT. Protein: CASSRPGQPQHF.

The chain couples TRBV30 to TRBJ1-5, with D possibly being TRBD1 (6 bases). From germline, CDR1 is GTSNPN and CDR2 SVGIG (reference sequence). CDR3 length: 14 residues. Between the trimmed V and J ends, which lost 3 bases and 6 bases, there was a span of 15 bases. The CDR3 region is CAWRPGRGGQPQHF. The CDR3 region has the DNA TGTGCCTGGAGGCCCGGAAGGGGGGGTCAGCCCCAGCATTTT.

The chain recombines TRBV28 with TRBJ2-7; D perhaps matches TRBD1 (7 bases). V lost 5 bases, J lost 2 bases, and 10 bases lay in between. This CDR3 contains 13 residues. CDR1 MDHEN and CDR2 SYDVKM come from the germline V gene. The CDR3 reads CASSGRGAYEQYF. DNA for the CDR3: TGTGCCAGCAGTGGCAGGGGGGCCTACGAGCAGTACTTC.

The chain is built from TRBV21-1 and TRBJ2-1; no DNA check was done on the table's D call, TRBD2. TRBV21-1 is reported as a pseudogene. The CDR3 length is 16 residues. The CDR3 DNA follows: TGTGCCAGCAGTTCGGTCGGGAGGGGTCCCTACAATGAGCAGTTCTTC. Amino acid sequence: CASSSVGRGPYNEQFF.

The genes are TRBV21-1 and TRBJ1-1; the table gives TRBD1 as D, unverified against the DNA. TRBV21-1 is deemed a pseudogene. The CDR3 covers 15 residues. CDR3 in DNA: TGTGCCAGCAGCAATCACAGGGGCGGGGACACTGAAGCTTTCTTT. Amino acids: CASSNHRGGDTEAFF.

This chain joins TRBV6-5 and TRBJ2-3; 9 nucleotides agree with TRBD1. With V trimmed by 2 bases and J by 5 bases, 5 bases remained unmatched. This CDR3 region has 15 residues. The germline CDR1 and CDR2 sequences are MNHEY and SVGAGI. CDR3 sequence reads: CASSYGQGRGDTQYF. The DNA of the CDR3 is TGTGCCAGCAGTTACGGACAGGGGCGAGGAGATACGCAGTATTTT.

V gene TRBV28 combines with J gene TRBJ1-2, with D possibly being TRBD1 (5 bases). The CDR3 runs 15 residues. Germline V lookup: CDR1 MDHEN, CDR2 SYDVKM. Deletions cut 4 bases from V and 3 bases from J, with 15 bases between. CDR3 amino acids: CASSSPLGHDYGYTF. The CDR3 bases are TGTGCCAGCAGTTCCCCCCTCGGACATGACTATGGCTACACCTTC.

The gene calls are TRBV19 and TRBJ1-2, with 7 bases lining up with TRBD1. The CDR3 has 14 residues. V gave up 7 bases and J gave up 3 bases; unmatched junction bases: 8. CDR1 LNHDA and CDR2 SQIVND come from the germline V gene (reference sequence). CDR3 amino acids: CASTRKGAYYGYTF. The CDR3 DNA reads TGTGCCAGTACGAGGAAGGGGGCCTACTATGGCTACACCTTC.

The chain is built from TRBV28 and TRBJ1-2; D is ambiguous. Germline CDR1 is MDHEN and CDR2 is SYDVKM. V was pared by 6 bases and J by 4 bases, with 6 bases between. The CDR3 runs 11 residues. CDR3 region: CASREIYGYTF. In nucleotides, the CDR3 is TGTGCCAGCAGGGAGATCTATGGCTACACCTTC.